This T cell receptor beta chain was recovered during a study of neoadjuvant anti-PD-1 for oral cavity cancer. Study background: Patients without progression received a fourth nivolumab dose around day 43, then surgical resection on days 50-56. Notes on the study in general: Each response group had just a few patients in TCR analyses.

Clones were sequenced by immunoSEQ multiplex PCR, and TCRdb holds only the in-frame ones, with some missing. The sample has some 71,000 clones, approximately 82% seen once. V was clipped by 1 base and J by 5 bases, with 15 bases between them. The CDR3 is 15 residues long. The germline CDR1 and CDR2 sequences are SGHRS and YFSETQ. With respect to this clone: No antigen is known for it.

These oral cavity squamous cell carcinomas were HPV-negative and locally advanced. Blood cells were analyzed directly, without culture or expansion. The starting material was PBMCs, obtained before nivolumab (anti-PD-1) treatment. The chain uses TRBV5-1 and TRBJ1-2; tentative D call: TRBD1 (5 bases). The origin of this receptor is a person aged 40 to 85 with oral cavity squamous cell carcinoma. CDR3 region: CASSLMQGQHYGYTF. The CDR3 bases are TGCGCCAGCAGCTTGATGCAGGGCCAACATTATGGCTACACCTTC.